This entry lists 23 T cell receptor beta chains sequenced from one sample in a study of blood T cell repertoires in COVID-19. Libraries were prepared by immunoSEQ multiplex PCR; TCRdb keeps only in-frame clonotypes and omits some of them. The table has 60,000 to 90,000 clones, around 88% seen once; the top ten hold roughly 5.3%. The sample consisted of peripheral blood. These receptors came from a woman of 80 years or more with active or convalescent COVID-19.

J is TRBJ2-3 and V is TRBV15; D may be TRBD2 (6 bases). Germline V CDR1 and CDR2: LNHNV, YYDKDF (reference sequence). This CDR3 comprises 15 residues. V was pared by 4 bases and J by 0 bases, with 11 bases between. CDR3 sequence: CATSTGRASTDTQYF. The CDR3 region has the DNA TGTGCCACCAGCACCGGGAGAGCTAGCACAGATACGCAGTATTTT.

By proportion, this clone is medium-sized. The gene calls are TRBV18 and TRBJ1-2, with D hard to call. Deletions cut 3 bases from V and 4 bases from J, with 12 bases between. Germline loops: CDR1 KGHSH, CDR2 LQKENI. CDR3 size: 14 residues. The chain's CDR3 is CASSPDGSGYGYTF. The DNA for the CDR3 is TGTGCCAGCTCACCCGACGGGTCGGGCTATGGCTACACCTTC.

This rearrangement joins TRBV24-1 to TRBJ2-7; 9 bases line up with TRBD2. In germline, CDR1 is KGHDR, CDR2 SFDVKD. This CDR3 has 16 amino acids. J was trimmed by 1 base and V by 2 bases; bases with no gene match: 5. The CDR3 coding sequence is TGTGCCACCAGTGATTCCTCTAGCGGGAAGTCCTACGAGCAGTACTTC. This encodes CATSDSSSGKSYEQYF.

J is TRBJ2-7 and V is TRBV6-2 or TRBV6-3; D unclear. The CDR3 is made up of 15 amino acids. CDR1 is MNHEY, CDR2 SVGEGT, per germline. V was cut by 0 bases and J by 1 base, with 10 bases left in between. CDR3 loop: CASSYSTLSSYEQYF. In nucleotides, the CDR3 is TGTGCCAGCAGTTACTCGACACTCTCGTCCTACGAGCAGTACTTC.

CDR3: CATSRGGVRSNNQPQHF. DNA for the CDR3: TGTGCCACCAGCAGAGGCGGTGTACGTAGTAACAATCAGCCCCAGCATTTT. The chain joins TRBV15 to TRBJ1-5, with no clear D. Trimming stripped 1 base from V and 3 bases from J, with 16 bases between. Germline lookup yields CDR1 LNHNV and CDR2 YYDKDF (reference sequence). This CDR3 has 17 amino acids.

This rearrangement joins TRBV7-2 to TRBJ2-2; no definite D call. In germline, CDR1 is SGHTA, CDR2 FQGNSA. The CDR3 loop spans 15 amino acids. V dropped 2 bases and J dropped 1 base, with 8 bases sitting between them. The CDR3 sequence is CASSLLYRNTGELFF. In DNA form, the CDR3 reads TGTGCCAGCAGCTTATTGTACAGGAACACCGGGGAGCTGTTTTTT.

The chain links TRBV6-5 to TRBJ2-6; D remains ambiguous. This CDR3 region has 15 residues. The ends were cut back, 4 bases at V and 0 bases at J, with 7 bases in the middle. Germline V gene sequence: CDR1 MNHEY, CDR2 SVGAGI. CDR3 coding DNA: TGTGCCAGCAGTTCCCCTACCTCTGGGGCCAACGTCCTGACTTTC. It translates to CASSSPTSGANVLTF.

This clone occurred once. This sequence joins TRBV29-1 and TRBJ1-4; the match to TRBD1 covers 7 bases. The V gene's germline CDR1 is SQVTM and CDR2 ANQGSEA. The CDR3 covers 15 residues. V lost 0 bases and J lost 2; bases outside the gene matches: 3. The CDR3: CSVEDAGGTNEKLFF. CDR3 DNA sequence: TGCAGCGTTGAAGATGCAGGGGGTACTAATGAAAAACTGTTTTTT.

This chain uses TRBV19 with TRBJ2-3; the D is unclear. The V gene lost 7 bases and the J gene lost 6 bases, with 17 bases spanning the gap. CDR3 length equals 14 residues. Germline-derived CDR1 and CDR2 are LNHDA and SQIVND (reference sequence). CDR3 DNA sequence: TGTGCCAGTACCAGGTTGGGCGTCGGCGATACGCAGTATTTT. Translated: CASTRLGVGDTQYF.

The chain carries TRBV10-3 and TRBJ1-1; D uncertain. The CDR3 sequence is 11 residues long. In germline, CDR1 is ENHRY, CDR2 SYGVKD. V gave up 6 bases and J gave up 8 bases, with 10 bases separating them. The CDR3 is CAIRTLGEAFF. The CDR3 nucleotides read TGTGCCATCAGGACCCTCGGGGAAGCTTTCTTT.

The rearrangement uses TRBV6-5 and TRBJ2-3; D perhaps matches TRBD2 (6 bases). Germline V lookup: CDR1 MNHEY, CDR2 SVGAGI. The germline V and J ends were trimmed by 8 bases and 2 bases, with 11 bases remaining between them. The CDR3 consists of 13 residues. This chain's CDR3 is CASGTYPTDTQYF. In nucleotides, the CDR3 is TGTGCCAGCGGGACTTACCCCACAGATACGCAGTATTTT.

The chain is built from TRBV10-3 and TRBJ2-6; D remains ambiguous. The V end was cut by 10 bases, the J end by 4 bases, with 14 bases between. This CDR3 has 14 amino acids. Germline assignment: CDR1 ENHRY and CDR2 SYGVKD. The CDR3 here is CATRLTEGANVLTF. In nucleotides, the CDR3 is TGTGCCACCCGCCTGACGGAGGGGGCCAACGTCCTGACTTTC.

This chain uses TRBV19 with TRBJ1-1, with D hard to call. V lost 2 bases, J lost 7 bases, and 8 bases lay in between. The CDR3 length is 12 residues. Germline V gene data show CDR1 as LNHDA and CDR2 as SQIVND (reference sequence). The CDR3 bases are TGTGCCAGTAGTATATCGGCAGGTGAAGCTTTCTTT. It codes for CASSISAGEAFF.

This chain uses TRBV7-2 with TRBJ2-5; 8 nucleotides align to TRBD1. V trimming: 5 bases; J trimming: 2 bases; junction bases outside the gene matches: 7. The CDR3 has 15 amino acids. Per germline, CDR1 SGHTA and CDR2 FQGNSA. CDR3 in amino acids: CASSPGTGHQETQYF. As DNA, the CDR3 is TGTGCCAGCAGCCCGGGGACAGGCCATCAAGAGACCCAGTACTTC.

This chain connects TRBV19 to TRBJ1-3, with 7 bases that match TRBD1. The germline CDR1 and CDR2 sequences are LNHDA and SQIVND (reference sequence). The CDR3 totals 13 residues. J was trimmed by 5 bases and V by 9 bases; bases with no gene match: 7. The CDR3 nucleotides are TGTGCCAGCAGTGGGACAGCTCGAAACACCATATATTTT. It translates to CASSGTARNTIYF.

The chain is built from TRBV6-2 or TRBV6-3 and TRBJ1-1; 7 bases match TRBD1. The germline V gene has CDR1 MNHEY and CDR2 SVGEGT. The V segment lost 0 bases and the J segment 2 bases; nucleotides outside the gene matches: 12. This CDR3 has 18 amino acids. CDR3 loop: CASSYSLGTAKTNTEAFF. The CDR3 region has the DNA TGTGCCAGCAGTTACTCGCTGGGGACAGCCAAAACTAACACTGAAGCTTTCTTT.

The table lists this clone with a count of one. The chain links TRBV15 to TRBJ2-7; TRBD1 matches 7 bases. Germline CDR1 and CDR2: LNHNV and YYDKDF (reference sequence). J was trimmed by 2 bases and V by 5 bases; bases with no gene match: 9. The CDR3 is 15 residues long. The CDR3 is CATSGHRGLPYEQYF. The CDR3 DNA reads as TGTGCCACCAGCGGCCACAGGGGCCTCCCCTACGAGCAGTACTTC.

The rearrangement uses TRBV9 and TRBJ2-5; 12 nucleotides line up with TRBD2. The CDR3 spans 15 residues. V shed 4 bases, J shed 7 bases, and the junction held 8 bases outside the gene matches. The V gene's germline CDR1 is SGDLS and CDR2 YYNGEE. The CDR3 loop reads CASSPRLAGEGTQYF. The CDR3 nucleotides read TGTGCCAGCAGCCCCCGACTAGCGGGAGAGGGGACCCAGTACTTC.

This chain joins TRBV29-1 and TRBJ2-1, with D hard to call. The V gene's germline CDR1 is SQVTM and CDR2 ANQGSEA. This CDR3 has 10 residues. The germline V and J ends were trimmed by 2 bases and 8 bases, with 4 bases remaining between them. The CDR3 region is CSVELDEQFF. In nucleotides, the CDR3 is TGCAGCGTTGAACTCGATGAGCAGTTCTTC.

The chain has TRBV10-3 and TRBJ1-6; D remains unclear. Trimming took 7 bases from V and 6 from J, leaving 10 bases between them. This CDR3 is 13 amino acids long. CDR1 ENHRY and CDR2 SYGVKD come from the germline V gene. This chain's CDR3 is CAITRDPNSPLHF. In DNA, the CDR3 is TGTGCCATCACCCGGGATCCTAATTCACCCCTCCACTTT.

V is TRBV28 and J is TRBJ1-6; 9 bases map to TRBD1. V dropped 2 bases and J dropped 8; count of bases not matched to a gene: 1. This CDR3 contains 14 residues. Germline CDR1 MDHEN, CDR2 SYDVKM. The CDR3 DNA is TGTGCCAGCAGTTTACGGACAGGGGATTCACCCCTCCACTTT. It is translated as CASSLRTGDSPLHF.

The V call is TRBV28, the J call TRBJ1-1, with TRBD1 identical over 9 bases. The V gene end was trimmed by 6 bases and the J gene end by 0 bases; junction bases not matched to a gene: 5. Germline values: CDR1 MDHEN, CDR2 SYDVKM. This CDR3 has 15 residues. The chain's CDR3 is CASSWTGAMNTEAFF. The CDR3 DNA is TGTGCCAGCAGCTGGACAGGGGCGATGAACACTGAAGCTTTCTTT.

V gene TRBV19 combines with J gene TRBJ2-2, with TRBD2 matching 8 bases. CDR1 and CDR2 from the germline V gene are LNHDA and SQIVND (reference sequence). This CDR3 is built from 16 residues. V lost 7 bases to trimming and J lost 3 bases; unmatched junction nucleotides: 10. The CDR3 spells CASKGPGLGYTGELFF. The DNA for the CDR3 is TGTGCCAGTAAGGGCCCGGGACTAGGCTACACCGGGGAGCTGTTTTTT.